This T cell receptor (beta chain) came from a study of vaccination and CD4 T cells after COVID-19. Study information: Two mRNA vaccine doses were given, either BNT162b2 or mRNA-1273. Either a CEFX pool, an HIV-1 Nef pool, or no peptide was added to control cultures. Taking of post-vaccine samples occurred a median 72 days after dose two (range 14 to 241).

At the Johns Hopkins FTIC core, DNA taken from cultured CD4+ T cells was sequenced by way of the Oncomine TCR Beta short-read assay. A single record per CDR3 protein comes from TCRdb applying MiXCR to the PCR reads. The sample consists of approximately 12,000 distinct CDR3 sequences, about 79% of them appearing once. To note about this clonotype: Its antigen is unknown.

Treatment meaning: approximately 10-day PBMC culture with coronavirus spike peptide pools or control peptides (ViraFEST assay). ViraFEST grew antigen-specific T cells using peptide pools, then sequenced TCRs. The CDR3 length is 12 residues. J gave up 12 bases and V 0 bases, and 2 bases lay outside the gene matches. CDR1 MNHEY and CDR2 SVGEGT come from the germline V gene. The clonotype originates from a human donor who had recovered from COVID-19. Source material: CD4+ T cells from blood, cultured in vitro. The V call is TRBV6-2 or TRBV6-3, the J call TRBJ2-1; 7 nucleotides align to TRBD2. The CDR3 region has the DNA TGTGCCAGCAGTTACTCTTGGGAGGGGCAGTTCTTC. This sequence encodes CASSYSWEGQFF.